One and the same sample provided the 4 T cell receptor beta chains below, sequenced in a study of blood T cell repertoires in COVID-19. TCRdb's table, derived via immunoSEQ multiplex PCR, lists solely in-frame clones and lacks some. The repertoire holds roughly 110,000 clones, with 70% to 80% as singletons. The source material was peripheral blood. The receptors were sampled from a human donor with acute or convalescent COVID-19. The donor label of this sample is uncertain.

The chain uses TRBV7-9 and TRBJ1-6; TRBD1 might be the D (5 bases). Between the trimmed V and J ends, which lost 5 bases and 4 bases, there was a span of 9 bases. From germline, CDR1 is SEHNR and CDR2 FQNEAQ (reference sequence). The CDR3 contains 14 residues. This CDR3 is CASSRDSYNSPLHF. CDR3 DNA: TGTGCCAGCAGCCGAGACAGTTATAATTCACCCCTCCACTTT. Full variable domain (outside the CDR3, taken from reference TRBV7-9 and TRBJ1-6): DTGVSQNPRHKITKRGQNVTFRCDPISEHNRLYWYRQTLGQGPEFLTYFQNEAQLEKSRLLSDRFSAERPKGSFSTLEIQRTEQGDSAMYLCASSRDSYNSPLHFGNGTRLTVT.

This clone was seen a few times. The CDR3 nucleotides read TGTGCCAGCAGTTACTCTTGGGGAGACGACAATCAGCCCCAGCATTTT. Translated, it gives CASSYSWGDDNQPQHF. The rearrangement links TRBV6-5 to TRBJ1-5; D gene unclear. Trimming removed 0 bases at V and 3 bases at J, with 12 bases between. CDR1 and CDR2 (germline): MNHEY, SVGAGI. The CDR3 is 16 residues long.

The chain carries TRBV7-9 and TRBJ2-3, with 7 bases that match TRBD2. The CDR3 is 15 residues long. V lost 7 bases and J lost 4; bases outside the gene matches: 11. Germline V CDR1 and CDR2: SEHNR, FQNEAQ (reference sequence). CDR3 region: CASTPWLAASDTQYF. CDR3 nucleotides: TGTGCCAGCACCCCCTGGCTAGCGGCATCAGATACGCAGTATTTT. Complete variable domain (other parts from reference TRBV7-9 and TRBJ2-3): DTGVSQNPRHKITKRGQNVTFRCDPISEHNRLYWYRQTLGQGPEFLTYFQNEAQLEKSRLLSDRFSAERPKGSFSTLEIQRTEQGDSAMYLCASTPWLAASDTQYFGPGTRLTVL.

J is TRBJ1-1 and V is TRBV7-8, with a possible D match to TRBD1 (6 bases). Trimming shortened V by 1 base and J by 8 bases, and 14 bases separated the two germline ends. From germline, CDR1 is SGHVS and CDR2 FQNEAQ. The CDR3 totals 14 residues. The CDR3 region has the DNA TGTGCCAGCAGCTTAGATCCAGGGGCGGGCGAAGCTTTCTTT. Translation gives CASSLDPGAGEAFF.